This TCR beta chain was obtained from a study of blood T cell repertoires in COVID-19. Trimming shortened V by 5 bases and J by 6 bases, and 11 bases separated the two germline ends. This CDR3 is 13 amino acids long. Libraries were prepared by immunoSEQ multiplex PCR; TCRdb keeps only in-frame clonotypes and omits some of them. Found here are 490,000 or so clones, approximately 87% of them singletons; the top ten hold about 2%. Sequencing used PBMCs or T cells enriched from blood (not recorded which). This chain joins TRBV12-3 or TRBV12-4 and TRBJ1-5, with a possible D match to TRBD1 (6 bases). The receptor was derived from a woman between 35 and 50 years old who had recovered from COVID-19. CDR3 protein: CASSLTGTQPQHF. CDR3 sequence (DNA): TGTGCCAGCAGTCTAACAGGGACTCAGCCCCAGCATTTT.